These T cell receptor beta chains were read from a single sample in a study of beta chain features in type 1 diabetes. The data were produced by immunoSEQ multiplex PCR, yet TCRdb's version contains in-frame clones alone and is incomplete. The repertoire holds tens of thousands of clones, with around a third as singletons. The source material was stem cell memory CD4+ T cells from blood. The receptors shown here come from a woman in her late teens or twenties in good health. Both conserved end residues are part of each CDR3. Each record gives: clone size, CDR3 length, J gene, D gene, V gene, CDR3 DNA, CDR3 protein. A D gene is named only where the DNA matches it firmly. Clone size, where shown, is once, few, many, or a class for clones that have expanded.

size: .; length: 17; J: TRBJ1-2; D: TRBD1; V: TRBV18; DNA: TGTGCCAGCTCACCTTCCGGGACAGGTGCCCTTCGCTATGGCTACACCTTC; CDR3: CASSPSGTGALRYGYTF
size: few; length: 15; J: TRBJ1-1; D: TRBD1; V: TRBV4-1; DNA: TGCGCCAGCAGCCAAGAACAGGGGGGAGGCACTGAAGCTTTCTTT; CDR3: CASSQEQGGGTEAFF
size: few; length: 13; J: TRBJ1-2; D: TRBD1; V: TRBV7-9; DNA: TGTGCCAGCAGCTTGGGGACAGGGTTTGGCTACACCTTC; CDR3: CASSLGTGFGYTF
size: .; length: 10; J: TRBJ1-2; D: .; V: TRBV30; DNA: .; CDR3: CAWSTSGYTF
size: few; length: 16; J: TRBJ2-1; D: TRBD2; V: TRBV9; DNA: TGTGCCAGCAGCCCCCTCGGGGGTAGCGGGAGGCGTGAGCAGTTCTTC; CDR3: CASSPLGGSGRREQFF
size: .; length: 13; J: TRBJ2-7; D: .; V: TRBV27; DNA: TGTGCCAGCAGTTTTCTAGCGAGTCGCGAGCAGTACTTC; CDR3: CASSFLASREQYF
size: once; length: 15; J: TRBJ1-1; D: TRBD1; V: TRBV7-2; DNA: TGTGCCACCTCATCGACAGGGGTGAAGTTCGGTGAAGCTTTCTTT; CDR3: CATSSTGVKFGEAFF
size: .; length: 16; J: TRBJ2-7; D: TRBD2; V: TRBV7-2; DNA: TGTGCCAGCACCTTTTCGGGAGGACGCCCAGGATACGAGCAGTACTTC; CDR3: CASTFSGGRPGYEQYF
size: .; length: 18; J: TRBJ2-3; D: TRBD2; V: TRBV5-1; DNA: TGCGCCAGCAGCGTCTCTAGCGGGGGGGCCCTGGGCACAGATACGCAGTATTTT; CDR3: CASSVSSGGALGTDTQYF
size: few; length: 15; J: TRBJ2-7; D: .; V: TRBV9; DNA: TGTGCCAGCAGCGTAGAGGCGGGGGCCACCTACGAGCAGTACTTC; CDR3: CASSVEAGATYEQYF
size: few; length: 13; J: TRBJ1-5; D: .; V: TRBV6-5; DNA: TGTGCCAGCAGTCAGGCCATAAATCAGCCCCAGCATTTT; CDR3: CASSQAINQPQHF
size: few; length: 13; J: TRBJ2-5; D: .; V: TRBV4-1; DNA: TGCGCCAGCAGCCAGGACAGAGGGATGACCCAGTACTTC; CDR3: CASSQDRGMTQYF
size: .; length: 17; J: TRBJ2-1; D: TRBD2; V: TRBV5-1; DNA: TGCGCCAGCAGCTTGAACCCTAGCGGGATTTCTAACAATGAGCAGTTCTTC; CDR3: CASSLNPSGISNNEQFF
size: .; length: 13; J: TRBJ2-7; D: TRBD2; V: TRBV5-4; DNA: TGTGCCAGCACTAGCGGGAGTAGCTACGAGCAGTACTTC; CDR3: CASTSGSSYEQYF
size: .; length: 13; J: TRBJ1-1; D: .; V: TRBV7-9; DNA: TGTGCCAGCAGCATCCCGGGGGGGGCGGGAGCTTTCTTT; CDR3: CASSIPGGAGAFF
size: few; length: 16; J: TRBJ2-2; D: .; V: TRBV4-3; DNA: TGCGCCAGCAGCCAAGATTCGACAGGAGACACCGGGGAGCTGTTTTTT; CDR3: CASSQDSTGDTGELFF
size: .; length: 15; J: TRBJ1-2; D: TRBD1; V: TRBV15; DNA: TGTGCCACCAGCTCCCGGACAGGGAGTCGGTATGGCTACACCTTC; CDR3: CATSSRTGSRYGYTF
size: few; length: 18; J: TRBJ2-6; D: .; V: TRBV5-1; DNA: TGCGCCAGCAGCTGGGCCCCAGTGGGGGACACTGGGGCCAACGTCCTGACTTTC; CDR3: CASSWAPVGDTGANVLTF
size: .; length: 15; J: TRBJ2-5; D: TRBD2; V: TRBV30; DNA: TGTGCCTGGAGTCGCTTGCCGGGAGGTCAGGAGACCCAGTACTTC; CDR3: CAWSRLPGGQETQYF
size: .; length: 14; J: TRBJ2-5; D: TRBD1; V: TRBV11-2; DNA: TGTGCCAGCAGCAACCCGGGACAGGGCAAGACCCAGTACTTC; CDR3: CASSNPGQGKTQYF
size: .; length: 15; J: TRBJ2-1; D: .; V: TRBV15; DNA: TGTGCCACCAGCAGCCGTACCCTAGGCGGGAATGAGCAGTTCTTC; CDR3: CATSSRTLGGNEQFF
size: few; length: 17; J: TRBJ2-3; D: TRBD2; V: TRBV30; DNA: TGTGCCTGGAGTGTACAGGGACTAGCGGAGTTCACAGATACGCAGTATTTT; CDR3: CAWSVQGLAEFTDTQYF
size: .; length: 15; J: TRBJ2-5; D: TRBD1; V: TRBV19; DNA: TGTGCCAGTAGTGTTGGACAGGGGGCCGTTGAGACCCAGTACTTC; CDR3: CASSVGQGAVETQYF
size: .; length: 11; J: TRBJ1-1; D: .; V: TRBV6-1; DNA: TGTGCCAGCGGGACTCCCTTTCAAGCTTTCTTT; CDR3: CASGTPFQAFF
size: few; length: 14; J: TRBJ2-5; D: .; V: TRBV2; DNA: TGTGCCAGCAGTGTGAGACTCCGTGGAGGGACCCAGTACTTC; CDR3: CASSVRLRGGTQYF
size: .; length: 14; J: TRBJ1-1; D: .; V: TRBV5-1; DNA: TGCGCCAGCAGGCCACAGGACCTGAGCACTGAAGCTTTCTTT; CDR3: CASRPQDLSTEAFF
size: few; length: 15; J: TRBJ2-5; D: .; V: TRBV27; DNA: TGTGCCAGCAGTCCCGGGACATCGTACCAAGAGACCCAGTACTTC; CDR3: CASSPGTSYQETQYF
size: .; length: 15; J: TRBJ2-1; D: .; V: TRBV19; DNA: TGTGCCAGTACCCTGACTTCATGGATTTACAATGAGCAGTTCTTC; CDR3: CASTLTSWIYNEQFF
size: few; length: 14; J: TRBJ2-3; D: TRBD1; V: TRBV2; DNA: TGTGCCAGCCGGCAAGGACAGGGCACAGATACGCAGTATTTT; CDR3: CASRQGQGTDTQYF
size: few; length: 14; J: TRBJ1-6; D: TRBD1; V: TRBV7-9; DNA: TGTGCCAGCAGCTCGGGACAGGGAAATTCACCCCTCCACTTT; CDR3: CASSSGQGNSPLHF
size: few; length: 14; J: TRBJ1-2; D: .; V: TRBV30; DNA: TGTGCCTGGAACCCCTCCCGGGGGGAAGTGGGCTACACCTTC; CDR3: CAWNPSRGEVGYTF
size: .; length: 16; J: TRBJ2-1; D: TRBD2; V: TRBV10-3; DNA: TGTGCCATCAAAAAGCGGGGGGGGAGCTCCTACAATGAGCAGTTCTTC; CDR3: CAIKKRGGSSYNEQFF
size: few; length: 16; J: TRBJ2-7; D: .; V: TRBV4-1; DNA: TGCGCCAGCAGCCAAGTCCCCCGGGGGAGTTCCTACGAGCAGTACTTC; CDR3: CASSQVPRGSSYEQYF
size: few; length: 15; J: TRBJ2-7; D: .; V: TRBV4-1; DNA: TGCGCCAGCAGCGCAAGGGAGCGCATCAAGCACGAGCAGTACTTC; CDR3: CASSARERIKHEQYF
size: .; length: 15; J: TRBJ2-5; D: TRBD2; V: TRBV10-1; DNA: TGCGCCAGCAGCCCGGGACTAGCGGGACAAGAGACCCAGTACTTC; CDR3: CASSPGLAGQETQYF
size: .; length: 15; J: TRBJ1-6; D: .; V: TRBV5-1; DNA: TGCGCCAGCAGCTTGGGGGACACCAATAATTCACCCCTCCACTTT; CDR3: CASSLGDTNNSPLHF
size: .; length: 16; J: TRBJ2-7; D: TRBD1; V: TRBV5-4; DNA: TGTGCCAGCAGCAGATCCGGGACAGGAGCTTTCTACGAGCAGTACTTC; CDR3: CASSRSGTGAFYEQYF
size: .; length: 14; J: TRBJ2-1; D: TRBD1; V: TRBV29-1; DNA: TGCAGCGTTGAAGAGGGACAGGCGAACAATGAGCAGTTCTTC; CDR3: CSVEEGQANNEQFF
size: few; length: 13; J: TRBJ2-4; D: TRBD2; V: TRBV4-1; DNA: TGCGCCAGCAGCCAAGGGGGGGGTGACATTCAGTACTTC; CDR3: CASSQGGGDIQYF
size: .; length: 13; J: TRBJ1-2; D: .; V: TRBV7-2; DNA: TGTGCCAGCAGTTTTGACTTAAACTATGGCTACACCTTC; CDR3: CASSFDLNYGYTF
size: few; length: 17; J: TRBJ2-1; D: TRBD2; V: TRBV7-6; DNA: TGTGCCAGCAGCCCTAGCATCACTAGCGGGAGGCCGGATGAGCAGTTCTTC; CDR3: CASSPSITSGRPDEQFF
size: few; length: 14; J: TRBJ1-2; D: TRBD1; V: TRBV7-9; DNA: TGTGCCAGCAGTCCTGGACAGGATGGGTTCGGCTACACCTTC; CDR3: CASSPGQDGFGYTF
size: .; length: 12; J: TRBJ2-5; D: TRBD1; V: TRBV29-1; DNA: TGCAGCGTTGAAGAGGCAGGGGGGACCCAGTACTTC; CDR3: CSVEEAGGTQYF
size: few; length: 15; J: TRBJ2-7; D: .; V: TRBV18; DNA: TGTGCCAGCTCACCAAGTGAGGAGTCCCTTTACGAGCAGTACTTC; CDR3: CASSPSEESLYEQYF
size: .; length: 16; J: TRBJ2-5; D: TRBD2; V: TRBV7-2; DNA: TGTGCCAGCAGCCGAAATAGCGGGGGGGAAGGGGAGACCCAGTACTTC; CDR3: CASSRNSGGEGETQYF
size: .; length: 15; J: TRBJ2-1; D: TRBD2; V: TRBV5-1; DNA: TGCGCCAGCAGCGGTTTAGCGGGAGGGCCATATGAGCAGTTCTTC; CDR3: CASSGLAGGPYEQFF
size: few; length: 13; J: TRBJ2-5; D: .; V: TRBV18; DNA: TGTGCCAGCTCACCACCGACCAGGGAGACCCAGTACTTC; CDR3: CASSPPTRETQYF
size: few; length: 16; J: TRBJ2-1; D: TRBD2; V: TRBV7-3; DNA: TGTGCCAGCAGCTCCTCTGGGACTACCCCATACAATGAGCAGTTCTTC; CDR3: CASSSSGTTPYNEQFF
size: .; length: 14; J: TRBJ2-1; D: TRBD1; V: TRBV5-1; DNA: TGCGCCAGCAGCTCCCGGACAGGGGGGGATGAGCAGTTCTTC; CDR3: CASSSRTGGDEQFF
size: .; length: 15; J: TRBJ2-2; D: TRBD2; V: TRBV27; DNA: TGTGCCAGCAGTTTAACGGGGGGGCAGACCGGGGAGCTGTTTTTT; CDR3: CASSLTGGQTGELFF
size: .; length: 15; J: TRBJ2-1; D: TRBD2; V: TRBV2; DNA: TGTGCCAGCAGTGCGAGCGGGAACAGATGGAATGAGCAGTTCTTC; CDR3: CASSASGNRWNEQFF